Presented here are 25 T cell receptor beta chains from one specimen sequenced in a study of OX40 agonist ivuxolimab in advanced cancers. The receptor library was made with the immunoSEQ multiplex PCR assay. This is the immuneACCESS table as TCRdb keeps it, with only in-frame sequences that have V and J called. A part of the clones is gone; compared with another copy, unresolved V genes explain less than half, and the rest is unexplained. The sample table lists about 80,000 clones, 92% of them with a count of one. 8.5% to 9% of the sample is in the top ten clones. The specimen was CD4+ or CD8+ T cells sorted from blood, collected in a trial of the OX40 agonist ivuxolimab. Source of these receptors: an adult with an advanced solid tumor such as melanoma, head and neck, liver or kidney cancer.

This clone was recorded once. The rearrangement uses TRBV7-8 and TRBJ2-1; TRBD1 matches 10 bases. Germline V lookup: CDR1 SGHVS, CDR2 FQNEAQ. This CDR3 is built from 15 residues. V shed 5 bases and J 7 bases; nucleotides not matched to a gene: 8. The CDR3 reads CASSTTGTGANEQFF. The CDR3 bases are TGTGCCAGCAGCACAACCGGGACAGGGGCTAATGAGCAGTTCTTC.

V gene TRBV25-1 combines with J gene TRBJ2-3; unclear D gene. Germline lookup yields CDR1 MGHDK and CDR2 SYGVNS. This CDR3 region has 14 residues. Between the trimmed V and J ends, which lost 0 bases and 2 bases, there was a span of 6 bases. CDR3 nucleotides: TGTGCCAGCAGTGAATATGACAACACAGATACGCAGTATTTT. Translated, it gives CASSEYDNTDTQYF.

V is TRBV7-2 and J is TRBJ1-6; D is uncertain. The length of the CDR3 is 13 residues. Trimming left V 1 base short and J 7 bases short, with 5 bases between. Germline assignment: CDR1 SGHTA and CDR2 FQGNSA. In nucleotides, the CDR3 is TGTGCCAGCAGCTTAGGCACCAATTCACCCCTCCACTTT. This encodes CASSLGTNSPLHF.

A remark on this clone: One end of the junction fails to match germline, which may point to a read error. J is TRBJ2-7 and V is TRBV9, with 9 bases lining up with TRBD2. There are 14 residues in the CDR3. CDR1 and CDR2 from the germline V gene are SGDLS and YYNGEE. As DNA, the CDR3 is TGTGCCAGCAGCGTTGGCGGGGGGGCCTACGGGCAGTACTTC. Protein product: CASSVGGGAYGQYF. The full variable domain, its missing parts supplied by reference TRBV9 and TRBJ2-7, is DSGVTQTPKHLITATGQRVTLRCSPRSGDLSVYWYQQSLDQGLQFLIQYYNGEERAKGNILERFSAQQFPDLHSELNLSSLELGDSALYFCASSVGGGAYGQYFGPGTRLTVT.

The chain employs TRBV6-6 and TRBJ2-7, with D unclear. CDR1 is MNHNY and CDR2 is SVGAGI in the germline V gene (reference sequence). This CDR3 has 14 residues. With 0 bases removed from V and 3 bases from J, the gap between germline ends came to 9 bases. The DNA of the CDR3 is TGTGCCAGCAGTTACTCCGGATCCGACTACGAGCAGTACTTC. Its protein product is CASSYSGSDYEQYF.

CDR3 DNA sequence: TGTGCCAGCAGGTCGTCGGGTGGGGGCCACAATCAGCCCCAGCATTTT. Translated, it gives CASRSSGGGHNQPQHF. The chain links TRBV7-2 to TRBJ1-5, with D maybe TRBD1 (6 bases). The V gene lost 6 bases and the J gene lost 3 bases, with 18 bases spanning the gap. Germline V gene data show CDR1 as SGHTA and CDR2 as FQGNSA. This CDR3 region has 16 residues.

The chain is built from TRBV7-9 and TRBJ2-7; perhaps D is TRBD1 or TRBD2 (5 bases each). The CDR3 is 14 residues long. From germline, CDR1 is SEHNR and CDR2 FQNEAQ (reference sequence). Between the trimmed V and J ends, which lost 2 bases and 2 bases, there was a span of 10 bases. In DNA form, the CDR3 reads TGTGCCAGCAGCTTACTTTGGGACCCCTACGAGCAGTACTTC. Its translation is CASSLLWDPYEQYF.

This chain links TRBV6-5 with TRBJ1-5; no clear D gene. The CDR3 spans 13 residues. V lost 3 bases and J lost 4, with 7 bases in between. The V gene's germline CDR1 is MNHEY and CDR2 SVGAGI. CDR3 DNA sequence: TGTGCCAGCAGTTATACGGTAAATCAGCCCCAGCATTTT. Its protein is CASSYTVNQPQHF.

The CDR3 DNA is TGCGCCAGCAACGGGAGTGAGCGGGGGAAAGAGACCCAGTACTTC. Protein product: CASNGSERGKETQYF. The V gene is TRBV10-1, the J gene TRBJ2-5, with 8 bases identical to TRBD2. Germline CDR1 WNHNN, CDR2 SYGVQD (reference sequence). CDR3 size: 15 residues. The V gene end was trimmed by 7 bases and the J gene end by 3 bases; junction bases not matched to a gene: 10.

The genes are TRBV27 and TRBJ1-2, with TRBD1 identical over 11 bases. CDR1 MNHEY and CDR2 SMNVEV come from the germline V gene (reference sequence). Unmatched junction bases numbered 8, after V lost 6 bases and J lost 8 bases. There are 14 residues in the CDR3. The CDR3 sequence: CASSPTGTGGGYTF. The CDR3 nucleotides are TGTGCCAGCAGCCCGACCGGGACAGGGGGAGGCTACACCTTC.

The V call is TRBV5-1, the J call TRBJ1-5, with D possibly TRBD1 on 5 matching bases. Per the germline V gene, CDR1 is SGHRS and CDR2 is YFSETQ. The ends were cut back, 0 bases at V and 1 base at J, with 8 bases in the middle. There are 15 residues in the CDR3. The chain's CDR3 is CASSLAGASNQPQHF. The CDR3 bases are TGCGCCAGCAGCTTGGCCGGGGCCAGCAATCAGCCCCAGCATTTT.

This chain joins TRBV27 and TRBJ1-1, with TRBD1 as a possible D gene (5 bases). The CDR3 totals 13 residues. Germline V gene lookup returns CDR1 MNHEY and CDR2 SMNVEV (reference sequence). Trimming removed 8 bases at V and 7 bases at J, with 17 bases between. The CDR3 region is CASYRPGGLEAFF. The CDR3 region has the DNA TGTGCCAGCTACCGGCCCGGGGGTCTTGAAGCTTTCTTT.

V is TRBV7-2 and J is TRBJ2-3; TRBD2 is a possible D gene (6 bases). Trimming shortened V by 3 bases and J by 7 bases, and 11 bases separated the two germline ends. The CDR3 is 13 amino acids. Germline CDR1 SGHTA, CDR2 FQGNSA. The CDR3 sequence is CASSFGGANTQYF. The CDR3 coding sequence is TGTGCCAGCAGCTTCGGAGGGGCGAATACGCAGTATTTT.

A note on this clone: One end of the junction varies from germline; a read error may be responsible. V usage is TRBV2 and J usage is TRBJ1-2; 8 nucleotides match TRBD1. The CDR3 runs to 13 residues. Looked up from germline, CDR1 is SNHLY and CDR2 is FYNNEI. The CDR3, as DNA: TGTCCCAGTGGGGGACAGGAGGTCTATGGCTACACCTTC. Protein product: CPSGGQEVYGYTF. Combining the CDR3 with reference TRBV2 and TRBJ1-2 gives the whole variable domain EPEVTQTPSHQVTQMGQEVILRCVPISNHLYFYWYRQILGQKVEFLVSFYNNEISEKSEIFDDQFSVERPDGSNFTLKIRSTKLEDSAMYFCPSGGQEVYGYTFGSGTRLTVV.

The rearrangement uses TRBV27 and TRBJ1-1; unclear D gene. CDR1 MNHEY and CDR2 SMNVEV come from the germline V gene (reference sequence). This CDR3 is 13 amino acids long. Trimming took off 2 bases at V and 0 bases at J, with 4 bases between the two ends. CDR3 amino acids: CASSLNLNTEAFF. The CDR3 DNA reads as TGTGCCAGCAGTTTAAATCTGAACACTGAAGCTTTCTTT.

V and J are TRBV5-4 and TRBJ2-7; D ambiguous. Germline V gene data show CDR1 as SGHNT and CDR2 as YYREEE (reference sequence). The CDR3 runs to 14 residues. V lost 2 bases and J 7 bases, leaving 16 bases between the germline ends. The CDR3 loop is CASSFHPTMGEQYF. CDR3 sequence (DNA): TGTGCCAGCAGCTTCCACCCTACAATGGGGGAGCAGTACTTC.

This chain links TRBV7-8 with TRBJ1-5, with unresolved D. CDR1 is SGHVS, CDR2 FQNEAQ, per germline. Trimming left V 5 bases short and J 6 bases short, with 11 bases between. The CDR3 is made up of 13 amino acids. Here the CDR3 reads CASSRLPLQPQHF. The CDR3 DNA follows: TGTGCCAGCAGCCGCCTACCCCTTCAGCCCCAGCATTTT.

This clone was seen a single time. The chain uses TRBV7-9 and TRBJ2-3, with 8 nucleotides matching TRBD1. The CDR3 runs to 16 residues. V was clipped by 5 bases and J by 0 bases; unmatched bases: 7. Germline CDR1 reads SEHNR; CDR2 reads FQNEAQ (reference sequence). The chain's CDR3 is CASSPRTGRSTDTQYF. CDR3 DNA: TGTGCCAGCAGCCCGCGGACAGGGCGAAGCACAGATACGCAGTATTTT.

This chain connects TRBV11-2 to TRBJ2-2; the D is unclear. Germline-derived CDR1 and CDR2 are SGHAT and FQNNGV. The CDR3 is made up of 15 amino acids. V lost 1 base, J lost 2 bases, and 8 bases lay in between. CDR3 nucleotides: TGTGCCAGCAGCTTAGTACAGTCAAACACCGGGGAGCTGTTTTTT. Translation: CASSLVQSNTGELFF. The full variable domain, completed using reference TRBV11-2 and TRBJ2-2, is EAGVAQSPRYKIIEKRQSVAFWCNPISGHATLYWYQQILGQGPKLLIQFQNNGVVDDSQLPKDRFSAERLKGVDSTLKIQPAKLEDSAVYLCASSLVQSNTGELFFGEGSRLTVL.

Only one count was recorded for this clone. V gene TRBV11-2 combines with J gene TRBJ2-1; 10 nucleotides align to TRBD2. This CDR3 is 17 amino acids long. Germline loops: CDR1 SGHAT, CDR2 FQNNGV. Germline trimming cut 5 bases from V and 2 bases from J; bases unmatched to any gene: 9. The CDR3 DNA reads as TGTGCCAGCAGCCCCTCGGCAGCGGGGGGGCCCTACAATGAGCAGTTCTTC. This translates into CASSPSAAGGPYNEQFF.

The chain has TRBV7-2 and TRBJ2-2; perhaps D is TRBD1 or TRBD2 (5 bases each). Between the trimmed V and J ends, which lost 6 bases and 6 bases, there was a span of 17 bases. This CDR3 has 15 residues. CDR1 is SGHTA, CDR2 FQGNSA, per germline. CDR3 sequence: CASRARGPRAGELFF. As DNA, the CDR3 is TGTGCCAGCAGGGCTAGGGGTCCGAGGGCCGGGGAGCTGTTTTTT. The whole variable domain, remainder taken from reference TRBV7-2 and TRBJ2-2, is GAGVSQSPSNKVTEKGKDVELRCDPISGHTALYWYRQSLGQGLEFLIYFQGNSAPDKSGLPSDRFSAERTGGSVSTLTIQRTQQEDSAVYLCASRARGPRAGELFFGEGSRLTVL.

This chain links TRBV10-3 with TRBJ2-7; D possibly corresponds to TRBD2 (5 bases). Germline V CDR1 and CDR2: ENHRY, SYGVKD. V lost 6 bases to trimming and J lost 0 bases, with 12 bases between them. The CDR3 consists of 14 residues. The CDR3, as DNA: TGTGCCATCAGGGTGGAGGCCACCTCCTACGAGCAGTACTTC. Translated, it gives CAIRVEATSYEQYF.

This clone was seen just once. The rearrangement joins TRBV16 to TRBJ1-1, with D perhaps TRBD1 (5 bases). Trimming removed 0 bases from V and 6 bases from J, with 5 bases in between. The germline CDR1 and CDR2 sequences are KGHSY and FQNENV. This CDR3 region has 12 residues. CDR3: CASSQSGPEAFF. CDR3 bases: TGTGCCAGCAGCCAATCGGGACCTGAAGCTTTCTTT.

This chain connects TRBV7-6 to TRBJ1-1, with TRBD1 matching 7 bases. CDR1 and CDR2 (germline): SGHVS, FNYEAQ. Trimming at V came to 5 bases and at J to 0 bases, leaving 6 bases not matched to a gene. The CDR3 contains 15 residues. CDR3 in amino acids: CASSLRTGMNTEAFF. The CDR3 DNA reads TGTGCCAGCAGCCTACGGACAGGAATGAACACTGAAGCTTTCTTT. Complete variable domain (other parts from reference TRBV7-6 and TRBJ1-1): GAGVSQSPRYKVTKRGQDVALRCDPISGHVSLYWYRQALGQGPEFLTYFNYEAQQDKSGLPNDRFSAERPEGSISTLTIQRTEQRDSAMYRCASSLRTGMNTEAFFGQGTRLTVV.

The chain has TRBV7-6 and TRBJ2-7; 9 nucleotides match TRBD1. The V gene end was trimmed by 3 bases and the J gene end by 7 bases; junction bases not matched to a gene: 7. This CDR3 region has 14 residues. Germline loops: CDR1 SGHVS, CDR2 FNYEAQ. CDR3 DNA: TGTGCCAGCAGCTTCGGGGACAGGGAGGGGGAGCAGTACTTC. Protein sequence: CASSFGDREGEQYF.